The 18 T cell receptor beta chains in this list originate from one sample, sequenced in a study of shared clonotypes between healthy human individuals. Clones were sequenced by immunoSEQ multiplex PCR, and TCRdb holds only the in-frame ones, with some missing. This sample has under 130,000 clones, with less than 75% found just once. Sequencing was done on a sample of memory CD8+ T cells sorted from blood. The subset was: CD45RO+ cells pooled with CCR7-negative TemRA cells. The receptor set was obtained from a woman aged 25 to 39 in good health.

The chain employs TRBV28 and TRBJ2-5; no clear D gene. The better agreement between TRBJ2-7 and the DNA end casts doubt on the J call. CDR1 is MDHEN and CDR2 is SYDVKM in the germline V gene. The CDR3 consists of 12 residues. CDR3 in amino acids: CASSRPSYEQYF. Here the CDR3 DNA reads TGTGCCAGCAGTCGACCATCCTACGAGCAGTACTTC.

This clone was recorded a few times. The chain combines TRBV27 with TRBJ1-5, with D unresolved. The V gene's germline CDR1 is MNHEY and CDR2 SMNVEV (reference sequence). The germline V and J ends were trimmed by 2 bases and 3 bases, with 14 bases remaining between them. This CDR3 region has 16 residues. The CDR3, as DNA: TGTGCCAGCAGTTTAGTAGGAGGAGTATCCAATCAGCCCCAGCATTTT. It specifies CASSLVGGVSNQPQHF.

The rearrangement uses TRBV27 and TRBJ1-1, with D unclear. The CDR3 length is 13 residues. CDR1 MNHEY and CDR2 SMNVEV come from the germline V gene (reference sequence). V lost 4 bases to trimming and J lost 3 bases, with 9 bases between them. The CDR3 region has the DNA TGTGCCAGCAGTTCCATAGTGGACACTGAAGCTTTCTTT. Its translation is CASSSIVDTEAFF.

The rearrangement uses TRBV7-6 and TRBJ1-1, with a tentative D call TRBD1 (6 bases). Germline V CDR1 and CDR2: SGHVS, FNYEAQ. V shed 7 bases and J shed 2 bases, with 11 bases lying between them. There are 13 residues in the CDR3. CDR3 region: CASMGGSNTEAFF. CDR3 coding DNA: TGTGCCAGCATGGGGGGCTCCAACACTGAAGCTTTCTTT.

This sequence joins TRBV7-6 and TRBJ1-1; TRBD1 aligns across 7 bases. The CDR3 has 13 amino acids. Germline CDR1 SGHVS, CDR2 FNYEAQ. V was clipped by 5 bases and J by 3 bases; unmatched bases: 3. The CDR3 DNA reads TGTGCCAGCAGCGACAGGGACGACACTGAAGCTTTCTTT. Translated: CASSDRDDTEAFF.

This sequence joins TRBV29-1 and TRBJ2-5, with D hard to call. Trimming took 3 bases from V and 7 from J, leaving 12 bases between them. The V gene's germline CDR1 is SQVTM and CDR2 ANQGSEA. The CDR3 loop spans 12 amino acids. This chain's CDR3 is CSVDVIPGTQYF. The DNA of the CDR3 is TGCAGCGTTGATGTTATCCCGGGGACCCAGTACTTC.

This clone appeared a single time. The V and J genes are TRBV25-1 and TRBJ2-5, with a weak D call TRBD1 (8 bases). Trimming stripped 1 base from V and 5 bases from J, with 14 bases between. Germline V gene data show CDR1 as MGHDK and CDR2 as SYGVNS. The CDR3 sequence is 15 residues long. Here the CDR3 reads CASSESDREGETQYF. In DNA, the CDR3 is TGTGCCAGCAGTGAATCGGACAGGGAGGGCGAGACCCAGTACTTC.

The chain links TRBV18 to TRBJ1-2; D uncertain. The CDR3 length is 14 residues. Germline values: CDR1 KGHSH, CDR2 LQKENI. V was clipped by 6 bases and J by 4 bases, with 15 bases between them. CDR3 in amino acids: CASSPVSDFYGYTF. The CDR3 bases are TGTGCCAGCTCGCCCGTGAGCGATTTCTATGGCTACACCTTC.

The genes are TRBV28 and TRBJ2-4, with a possible D match to TRBD1 (6 bases). Trimming took 1 base from V and 8 from J, leaving 27 bases between them. The CDR3 sequence is 19 residues long. CDR1 MDHEN and CDR2 SYDVKM come from the germline V gene. Here the CDR3 reads CASSLFPPRDTRARDIQYF. In nucleotides, the CDR3 is TGTGCCAGCAGTTTATTTCCCCCCCGGGACACCAGAGCTCGAGACATTCAGTACTTC.

V usage is TRBV18 and J usage is TRBJ1-3; D remains ambiguous. The V gene lost 4 bases and the J gene lost 1 base, with 8 bases spanning the gap. The CDR3 is 14 amino acids. The germline gives CDR1 KGHSH, CDR2 LQKENI. DNA for the CDR3: TGTGCCAGCTCACGAAAAGGTTCTGGAAACACCATATATTTT. It translates to CASSRKGSGNTIYF.

The CDR3, as DNA: TGTGCCAGCAGCACGACAGGGATAGGAAACACCATATATTTT. Translating it yields CASSTTGIGNTIYF. The V gene is TRBV7-2, the J gene TRBJ1-3; 7 bases match TRBD1. In germline, CDR1 is SGHTA, CDR2 FQGNSA. V dropped 5 bases and J dropped 4; count of bases not matched to a gene: 5. The CDR3 is 14 amino acids. Combining the CDR3 with reference TRBV7-2 and TRBJ1-3 gives the whole variable domain GAGVSQSPSNKVTEKGKDVELRCDPISGHTALYWYRQSLGQGLEFLIYFQGNSAPDKSGLPSDRFSAERTGGSVSTLTIQRTQQEDSAVYLCASSTTGIGNTIYFGEGSWLTVV.

Comments on this clone: Other DNA sequences in this specimen translate into the identical CDR3. The chain joins TRBV7-9 to TRBJ2-5; no firm D call. V lost 3 bases to trimming and J lost 0 bases, with 11 bases between them. Germline V lookup: CDR1 SEHNR, CDR2 FQNEAQ (reference sequence). This CDR3 comprises 15 residues. The CDR3 loop reads CASSLKLTNQETQYF. The DNA for the CDR3 is TGTGCCAGCAGCTTGAAGTTAACTAACCAAGAGACCCAGTACTTC.

The chain is built from TRBV7-2 and TRBJ2-1, with D perhaps TRBD2 (7 bases). The CDR3 runs 12 residues. The V end lost 10 bases, the J end lost 8 bases, and 15 bases lay between the germline ends. Looked up from germline, CDR1 is SGHTA and CDR2 is FQGNSA. CDR3 nucleotide sequence: TGTGCCAACAATAAGGGGGGGCATGAGCAGTTCTTC. Encoded protein: CANNKGGHEQFF. Full variable domain (rest looked up from reference TRBV7-2 and TRBJ2-1): GAGVSQSPSNKVTEKGKDVELRCDPISGHTALYWYRQSLGQGLEFLIYFQGNSAPDKSGLPSDRFSAERTGGSVSTLTIQRTQQEDSAVYLCANNKGGHEQFFGPGTRLTVL.

This clone was seen once. This chain links TRBV15 with TRBJ1-4; D not certain. This CDR3 is built from 13 residues. V lost 4 bases to trimming and J lost 7 bases, with 10 bases between them. Germline lookup yields CDR1 LNHNV and CDR2 YYDKDF (reference sequence). This CDR3 is CATSIGRGEKLFF. The CDR3 DNA follows: TGTGCCACCAGCATCGGACGGGGTGAAAAACTGTTTTTT.

This clone was counted a few times. This chain links TRBV2 with TRBJ1-1; D remains unclear. This CDR3 comprises 13 residues. The V end was cut by 8 bases, the J end by 10 bases, with 20 bases between. CDR1 and CDR2 from the germline V gene are SNHLY and FYNNEI. In nucleotides, the CDR3 is TGTGCCAGCGGAGATGGATTGGGGTCTGGAGCTTTCTTT. Protein sequence: CASGDGLGSGAFF.

This clone was detected only a few times. The gene calls are TRBV28 and TRBJ1-1; tentatively, D is TRBD1 (5 bases). CDR1 is MDHEN and CDR2 is SYDVKM in the germline V gene. V was clipped by 4 bases and J by 6 bases, with 21 bases between them. This CDR3 has 16 amino acids. CDR3 in amino acids: CASSSAPGAEVAEAFF. CDR3 sequence (DNA): TGTGCCAGCAGTTCCGCTCCCGGGGCTGAGGTCGCTGAAGCTTTCTTT.

This chain joins TRBV25-1 and TRBJ2-7; 11 nucleotides agree with TRBD2. Per germline, CDR1 MGHDK and CDR2 SYGVNS. The CDR3 covers 14 residues. V gave up 2 bases and J gave up 3 bases; unmatched junction bases: 0. The CDR3 here is CASSELAGGYEQYF. The DNA for the CDR3 is TGTGCCAGCAGTGAACTAGCGGGAGGCTACGAGCAGTACTTC.

As regards this clone: Only one base separates this from a far larger clonotype, so it likely reflects a read error. The same CDR3 can be traced to other DNA sequences in this sample. This rearrangement joins TRBV5-6 to TRBJ2-7; no reliable D call. Trimming shortened V by 4 bases and J by 6 bases, and 17 bases separated the two germline ends. The CDR3 extends over 14 amino acids. The V gene's germline CDR1 is SGHDT and CDR2 YYEEEE. CDR3 residues: CASSPGDFRGEQYF. The CDR3 coding sequence is TGTGCCAGCAGCCCCGGAGATTTTCGAGGCGAGCAGTACTTC.